The 20 T cell receptor beta chains presented below share a single source sample, sequenced in a study of T-cell reconstitution after alpha-beta-depleted transplantation in children. Researchers prepared the TCRbeta library using unique molecular identifiers, the study reports. TCRdb recomputed calls from the PCR reads with MiXCR, one row per CDR3 protein. The sample records a few hundred thousand distinct CDR3 sequences, under 15% being singletons. This material consisted of PBMCs from the stem cell graft donor, taken from the stem cell graft. Every receptor here comes from a human donor who donated a stem cell graft to a child with combined immunodeficiency.

This clonotype was counted only a few times. The genes are TRBV24-1 and TRBJ2-6; tentatively, D is TRBD1 or TRBD2 (5 bases each). The CDR3 spans 14 residues. Trimming removed 5 bases at V and 3 bases at J, with 7 bases between. The germline gives CDR1 KGHDR, CDR2 SFDVKD. CDR3 protein: CATSGDGGANVLTF. CDR3 sequence (DNA): TGTGCCACCAGTGGGGACGGTGGGGCCAACGTCCTGACTTTC.

This clonotype appeared many times. This chain joins TRBV6-5 and TRBJ2-7, with D unresolved. The germline V gene encodes CDR1 MNHEY and CDR2 SVGAGI. This CDR3 region has 15 residues. Trimming removed 0 bases from V and 3 bases from J, with 12 bases in between. CDR3 amino acids: CASSYSVEQRYEQYF. The CDR3 bases are TGTGCCAGCAGTTACTCAGTGGAACAGCGCTACGAGCAGTACTTC.

The chain joins TRBV5-6 to TRBJ1-2; D is unclear. Deletions cut 1 base from V and 0 bases from J, with 10 bases between. Looked up from germline, CDR1 is SGHDT and CDR2 is YYEEEE. The CDR3 sequence is 15 residues long. CDR3 coding DNA: TGTGCCAGCAGCTTGTACTGGGAAGCTAACTATGGCTACACCTTC. Protein product: CASSLYWEANYGYTF.

This chain links TRBV27 with TRBJ2-7; 8 bases align to TRBD2. CDR3 size: 17 residues. The trim removed 3 bases at V and 2 bases at J, leaving 12 bases unmatched. Germline lookup yields CDR1 MNHEY and CDR2 SMNVEV (reference sequence). The CDR3 bases are TGTGCCAGCAGTTTCGTCTCGGAAGCGGGAGTTGCCTACGAGCAGTACTTC. Amino acids: CASSFVSEAGVAYEQYF.

This clonotype was recorded a few times. The rearrangement joins TRBV21-1 to TRBJ2-7; the tabulated D call, TRBD1, remains unverified against the DNA. TRBV21-1 is termed a pseudogene. This CDR3 comprises 12 residues. The CDR3 coding sequence is TGCGCCAGTAGACAGGGGGTCTACGAGCAGTACTTC. As protein: CASRQGVYEQYF.

This clonotype was seen a few times. V and J are TRBV7-9 and TRBJ1-6; no reliable D call. Germline lookup yields CDR1 SEHNR and CDR2 FQNEAQ (reference sequence). V lost 5 bases and J lost 8, with 10 bases in between. CDR3 length: 13 amino acids. In DNA, the CDR3 is TGTGCCAGCAGCACCATTGGGGATTCACCCCTCCACTTT. This encodes CASSTIGDSPLHF.

This clonotype was seen many times. This sequence joins TRBV28 and TRBJ2-1, with 12 bases identical to TRBD2. V dropped 4 bases and J dropped 4; count of bases not matched to a gene: 8. Germline V gene lookup returns CDR1 MDHEN and CDR2 SYDVKM. The CDR3 covers 17 residues. The CDR3 here is CASSSAAGLAGYNEQFF. The CDR3 DNA reads as TGTGCCAGCAGTTCAGCGGCGGGACTAGCGGGTTACAATGAGCAGTTCTTC.

This clonotype was counted many times. The V call is TRBV4-3, the J call TRBJ2-1; 7 bases fit TRBD2. V gave up 5 bases and J gave up 2 bases; unmatched junction bases: 6. CDR3 size: 15 residues. Germline CDR1 reads LGHNA; CDR2 reads YSLEER. The CDR3 nucleotides read TGCGCCAGCAGCGAAGGGAGGGAACCCTACAATGAGCAGTTCTTC. Protein sequence: CASSEGREPYNEQFF.

The chain uses TRBV4-1 and TRBJ2-5; a weak D match, TRBD1 (6 bases). This CDR3 region has 15 residues. The germline gives CDR1 MGHRA, CDR2 YSYEKL. Deletions cut 4 bases from V and 5 bases from J, with 17 bases between. CDR3 protein: CASSLAQGPLETQYF. The CDR3 DNA is TGCGCCAGCAGCCTTGCCCAGGGGCCCTTGGAGACCCAGTACTTC.

J is TRBJ2-5 and V is TRBV5-1, with 8 bases lining up with TRBD1. The J segment lost 5 bases and the V segment lost 4 bases, leaving 7 bases of the junction unmatched. The CDR3 is 14 amino acids. Germline CDR1 is SGHRS and CDR2 is YFSETQ. The CDR3 region has the DNA TGCGCCAGCAGCCTAGGACAGGGCTTCGAGACCCAGTACTTC. This sequence encodes CASSLGQGFETQYF.

On this clonotype: Its ends do not fully match the called genes, so a read error is possible. V and J are TRBV5-6 and TRBJ2-1; D remains ambiguous. This CDR3 region has 13 residues. Germline V gives CDR1 SGHDT, CDR2 YYEEEE. In nucleotides, the CDR3 is TGTGCCTGCAGCACAGCCGTAGCCGGGGAGCAGTTCTTC. This translates into CACSTAVAGEQFF.

This chain connects TRBV12-3 or TRBV12-4 to TRBJ2-3; no reliable D call. Trimming removed 6 bases from V and 1 base from J, with 11 bases in between. The CDR3 consists of 14 residues. For the CDR3, the DNA is TGTGCCAGCAGCGTATCCTGGGGCACAGATACGCAGTATTTT. Translation: CASSVSWGTDTQYF.

This clonotype was recorded a few times. The genes are TRBV21-1 and TRBJ2-7; the table's TRBD1 call for D was not verified on the DNA. TRBV21-1 is listed as a pseudogene. CDR3 length equals 13 residues. Written as DNA, the CDR3 is TGTGCCAGCAGAGACACAGGTATCTACGAGCAGTACTTC. This gives the protein CASRDTGIYEQYF.

At least ten counts were recorded for this clonotype. The rearrangement uses TRBV28 and TRBJ2-3; D is tentatively TRBD1 or TRBD2 (5 bases each). Germline-derived CDR1 and CDR2 are MDHEN and SYDVKM. The CDR3 consists of 11 residues. Trimming stripped 5 bases from V and 14 bases from J, with 14 bases between. The DNA of the CDR3 is TGTGCCAGCAGTCCTCGGGACCTACTGTATTTT. As protein: CASSPRDLLYF.

This clonotype was seen more than once but under ten times. V usage is TRBV10-3 and J usage is TRBJ1-1; TRBD1 agrees at 7 bases. Trimming cost V 11 bases and J 5 bases; bases outside gene matches: 8. This CDR3 spans 12 amino acids. Germline assignment: CDR1 ENHRY and CDR2 SYGVKD. The CDR3 DNA reads TGTGCCGTGCGGGACAGAGGGACTGAAGCTTTCTTT. Translated, it gives CAVRDRGTEAFF.

V and J are TRBV20-1 and TRBJ2-1; D might be TRBD2 (5 bases). This CDR3 is built from 15 residues. Germline-derived CDR1 and CDR2 are DFQATT and SNEGSKA (reference sequence). Trimming left V 3 bases short and J 6 bases short, with 18 bases between. The CDR3 nucleotides are TGCAGTGCTAGGCTAGCCCTTTCTGCCGGCAATGAGCAGTTCTTC. It specifies CSARLALSAGNEQFF.

This clonotype was seen a handful of times. The chain is built from TRBV4-3 and TRBJ2-7, with D perhaps TRBD1 (6 bases). Per the germline V gene, CDR1 is LGHNA and CDR2 is YSLEER. The length of the CDR3 is 15 residues. The V end lost 0 bases, the J end lost 2 bases, and 11 bases lay between the germline ends. CDR3 DNA sequence: TGCGCCAGCAGCCAAGAGTGGGGGCGAACCTACGAGCAGTACTTC. This gives the protein CASSQEWGRTYEQYF.

This clonotype occurred many times. The chain employs TRBV20-1 and TRBJ2-3; 13 bases are shared with TRBD2. Germline CDR1 and CDR2: DFQATT and SNEGSKA (reference sequence). The CDR3 runs 15 residues. The V and J ends lost 5 bases and 3 bases, in that order; junction bases with no gene match: 5. CDR3 DNA sequence: TGCAGTGCTTCTCGACTAGCGGGGGGTACAGATACGCAGTATTTT. As protein: CSASRLAGGTDTQYF.

The rearrangement uses TRBV9 and TRBJ1-4; D not resolved. The V and J ends lost 2 bases and 5 bases respectively, with 16 bases between them. Germline CDR1 SGDLS, CDR2 YYNGEE. This CDR3 comprises 16 residues. In DNA, the CDR3 is TGTGCCAGCAGCGTTCTCTGCGGTCCCCACAATGAAAAACTGTTTTTT. Its protein product is CASSVLCGPHNEKLFF. Drawing the rest from reference TRBV9 and TRBJ1-4, the complete variable domain is DSGVTQTPKHLITATGQRVTLRCSPRSGDLSVYWYQQSLDQGLQFLIQYYNGEERAKGNILERFSAQQFPDLHSELNLSSLELGDSALYFCASSVLCGPHNEKLFFGSGTQLSVL.

This clonotype was found a few times. The chain links TRBV4-2 to TRBJ2-2; TRBD2 matches 11 bases. This CDR3 contains 18 residues. Germline CDR1 reads LGHNA; CDR2 reads YNFKEQ. J gave up 6 bases and V 1 base, and 10 bases lay outside the gene matches. CDR3 amino acids: CASSQVLAGGPGSGELFF. The CDR3 DNA sequence: TGTGCCAGCAGCCAAGTATTAGCGGGAGGGCCGGGGTCCGGGGAGCTGTTTTTT.